These 7 T cell receptor beta chains share one sample of origin, sequenced in a study of graft-versus-host responses after intestinal transplantation (dated by TCRdb to the early 2020s). Library construction relied on the immunoSEQ multiplex PCR assay. The table comes from immuneACCESS by way of TCRdb, which keeps in-frame sequences with V and J called. Part of the clones is missing from these tables; in studies checked, under half for an unresolved V gene and the rest for unknown reasons. The sample profile shows nearly 100,000 clones; 80% to 95% of them were found once. About 16% of the sample rests with the top ten. The sequencing here drew on PBMCs, taken around 68 weeks after intestinal transplant. These receptors all come from a human patient who received an intestinal transplant, so some T cells may come from the graft donor.

V is TRBV6-1 and J is TRBJ1-2, with D possibly being TRBD1 (5 bases). The CDR3 contains 14 residues. Germline V gives CDR1 MNHNS, CDR2 SASEGT. Trimming shortened V by 4 bases and J by 4 bases, and 13 bases separated the two germline ends. In DNA form, the CDR3 reads TGTGCCAGCAGTGCCCCGAGACAGTTCTATGGCTACACCTTC. Its translation: CASSAPRQFYGYTF.

V is TRBV6-5 and J is TRBJ2-7; D may be TRBD2 (5 bases). The CDR3 consists of 14 residues. CDR1 and CDR2 from the germline V gene are MNHEY and SVGAGI. Trimming cost V 2 bases and J 2 bases, with 10 bases left between them. CDR3 protein: CASSYAGPPYEQYF. In DNA form, the CDR3 reads TGTGCCAGCAGTTACGCGGGTCCTCCCTACGAGCAGTACTTC.

The chain uses TRBV2 and TRBJ2-7; 7 nucleotides agree with TRBD1. V was pared by 2 bases and J by 1 base, with 2 bases of the junction left unmatched. This CDR3 contains 14 residues. Germline V lookup: CDR1 SNHLY, CDR2 FYNNEI. The CDR3 region has the DNA TGTGCCAGCAGTGAAAGGGACAGATCCTACGAGCAGTACTTC. This sequence encodes CASSERDRSYEQYF.

This chain joins TRBV25-1 and TRBJ1-3; D gene ambiguous. Germline V gene sequence: CDR1 MGHDK, CDR2 SYGVNS. This CDR3 comprises 15 residues. V was clipped by 4 bases and J by 0 bases, with 10 bases between them. CDR3 DNA: TGTGCCAGCAGTGCCCACGGGAGCTCTGGAAACACCATATATTTT. Its translation is CASSAHGSSGNTIYF.

This clone is a singleton in its sample. The chain recombines TRBV6-5 with TRBJ2-1, with 9 nucleotides matching TRBD2. With 6 bases clipped from V and 3 bases from J, the junction kept 6 bases outside the gene matches. Germline CDR1 is MNHEY and CDR2 is SVGAGI. The CDR3 is 15 amino acids. CDR3 DNA: TGTGCCAGCAGCCTAGCGGGGTTTAACTACAATGAGCAGTTCTTC. It encodes CASSLAGFNYNEQFF.

This chain uses TRBV5-6 with TRBJ2-3, with D uncertain. Germline lookup yields CDR1 SGHDT and CDR2 YYEEEE. The germline V and J ends were trimmed by 0 bases and 0 bases, with 8 bases remaining between them. This CDR3 is 15 amino acids long. The CDR3 spells CASSLGGISTDTQYF. CDR3 bases: TGTGCCAGCAGCTTGGGCGGTATAAGCACAGATACGCAGTATTTT. Drawing the rest from reference TRBV5-6 and TRBJ2-3, the complete variable domain is DAGVTQSPTHLIKTRGQQVTLRCSPKSGHDTVSWYQQALGQGPQFIFQYYEEEERQRGNFPDRFSGHQFPNYSSELNVNALLLGDSALYLCASSLGGISTDTQYFGPGTRLTVL.

The chain is built from TRBV15 and TRBJ2-3, with D tentatively TRBD1 (5 bases). The CDR3 covers 18 residues. Between the trimmed V and J ends, which lost 0 bases and 1 base, there was a span of 17 bases. The germline V gene has CDR1 LNHNV and CDR2 YYDKDF (reference sequence). For the CDR3, the DNA is TGTGCCACCAGCAGAGATTTGTTTCAGGGCTGGGGCACAGATACGCAGTATTTT. Protein: CATSRDLFQGWGTDTQYF.